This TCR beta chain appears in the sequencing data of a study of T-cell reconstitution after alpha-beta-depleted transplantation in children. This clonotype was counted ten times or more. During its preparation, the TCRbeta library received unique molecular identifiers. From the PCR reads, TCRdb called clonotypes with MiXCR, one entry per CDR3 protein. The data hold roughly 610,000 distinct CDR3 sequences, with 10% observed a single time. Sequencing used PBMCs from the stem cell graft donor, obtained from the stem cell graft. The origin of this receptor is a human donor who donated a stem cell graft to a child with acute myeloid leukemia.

The chain's CDR3 is CSVSPVTSYEQYF. The CDR3 bases are TGCAGCGTTTCCCCCGTTACGTCCTACGAGCAGTACTTC. The chain uses TRBV29-1 and TRBJ2-7, with D unclear. With 5 bases removed from V and 1 base from J, the gap between germline ends came to 12 bases. Germline values: CDR1 SQVTM, CDR2 ANQGSEA. The CDR3 is made up of 13 amino acids.